This TCR beta chain was identified in a study of cytomegalovirus exposure and HLA in healthy donors. Findings and limits, study-wide: Sequencing depth across donors, presence/absence analyses assumed, was roughly uniform. Several of the most significant clusters appeared linked to common viral pathogens, based on a later analysis.

Per the germline V gene, CDR1 is MDHEN and CDR2 is SYDVKM. The CDR3 runs 14 residues. Germline trimming cut 7 bases from V and 0 bases from J; bases unmatched to any gene: 4. About this clone: The antigen is not known.

Both 60 Vbeta primers and 13 Jbeta primers went into the PCR. TCRdb's copy holds only in-frame clones and misses some; the assay was immunoSEQ multiplex PCR. The profile covers around 200,000 clones, with 70% to 75% appearing a single time and about 3% taken by the ten largest. The sequence derives from a woman aged 25 to 39 in good health and CMV-seropositive. Sequences were obtained from PBMCs. The chain joins TRBV28 to TRBJ2-3, with TRBD1 identical over 7 bases. The CDR3 sequence is CASNVQGSTDTQYF. The CDR3 DNA is TGTGCCAGCAACGTACAGGGGAGCACAGATACGCAGTATTTT.